A selection of T cell receptor beta chains follows, all from one sample in a study of blood T cells in healthy people across ages. TCRdb analysed the 5' RACE reads with MiXCR anew, one entry per CDR3 protein. The sample lists about 650,000 distinct CDR3 sequences; around 50% were seen once. Sequenced material: blood. The receptors here all came from a woman over 75 in good health. Each CDR3 is given with its conserved first and last residue. Each record gives: V gene, D gene, clone size, J gene, CDR3 DNA, CDR3 protein. A D gene is named only where the DNA matches it firmly. Clone size is not always given. Where it is, it says once, few, many or a class for expanded clones.

TRBV4-2	TRBD2	-	TRBJ2-3	TGTGCCAGCAGCCAAGAGGCTAGCGGCCCGGGGCTGACAGATACGCAGTATTTT	CASSQEASGPGLTDTQYF
TRBV20-1	TRBD1	-	TRBJ2-5	TGCAGTGCCAGGGACAGGGGCATTCAAGAGACCCAGTACTTC	CSARDRGIQETQYF
TRBV20-1	TRBD1	-	TRBJ1-1	TGCAGTGCTAGAGAAGGGGGCGGACCTGAAGCTTTCTTT	CSAREGGGPEAFF
TRBV11-1	-	-	TRBJ2-3	TGTGCCAGCAGCTTAGACTCGATATCAGATACGCAGTATTTT	CASSLDSISDTQYF
TRBV14	TRBD1	many	TRBJ1-6	TGTGCCAGCAGCCAAGATCCCGACAGGGAGGAAAATTCACCCCTCCACTTT	CASSQDPDREENSPLHF
TRBV4-2	TRBD2	-	TRBJ2-7	TGTGCCAGCAGCCAAGGGACTAGCGGAGGGTACGAGCAGTACTTC	CASSQGTSGGYEQYF
TRBV20-1	-	few	TRBJ1-5	TGCAGTGCTGTAAAGATGGGGACCGACGATCAGCCCCAGCATTTT	CSAVKMGTDDQPQHF
TRBV6-5	TRBD2	many	TRBJ2-1	TGTGCCACCGGACTAGCGGGAGTGAATGAGCAGTTCTTC	CATGLAGVNEQFF
TRBV29-1	-	many	TRBJ2-7	TGCAGCGTTTCCCCTACCGGGCCTACCTACGAGCAGTACTTC	CSVSPTGPTYEQYF
TRBV20-1	-	-	TRBJ2-7	TGCAGTGCTAGTAGGAGCGGGTATGAGCAGTACTTC	CSASRSGYEQYF
TRBV20-1	-	-	TRBJ1-6	TGCAGTGCGGTAGACAGTTCACCCCTCCACTTT	CSAVDSSPLHF
TRBV2	-	few	TRBJ1-1	TGTGCCAGCAGTGAAAGGTGGCCCCCTCCGGACACTGAAGCTTTCTTT	CASSERWPPPDTEAFF
TRBV29-1	-	many	TRBJ2-5	TGCAGCGTTGATAGGAGGGGCCAAGAGACCCAGTACTTC	CSVDRRGQETQYF